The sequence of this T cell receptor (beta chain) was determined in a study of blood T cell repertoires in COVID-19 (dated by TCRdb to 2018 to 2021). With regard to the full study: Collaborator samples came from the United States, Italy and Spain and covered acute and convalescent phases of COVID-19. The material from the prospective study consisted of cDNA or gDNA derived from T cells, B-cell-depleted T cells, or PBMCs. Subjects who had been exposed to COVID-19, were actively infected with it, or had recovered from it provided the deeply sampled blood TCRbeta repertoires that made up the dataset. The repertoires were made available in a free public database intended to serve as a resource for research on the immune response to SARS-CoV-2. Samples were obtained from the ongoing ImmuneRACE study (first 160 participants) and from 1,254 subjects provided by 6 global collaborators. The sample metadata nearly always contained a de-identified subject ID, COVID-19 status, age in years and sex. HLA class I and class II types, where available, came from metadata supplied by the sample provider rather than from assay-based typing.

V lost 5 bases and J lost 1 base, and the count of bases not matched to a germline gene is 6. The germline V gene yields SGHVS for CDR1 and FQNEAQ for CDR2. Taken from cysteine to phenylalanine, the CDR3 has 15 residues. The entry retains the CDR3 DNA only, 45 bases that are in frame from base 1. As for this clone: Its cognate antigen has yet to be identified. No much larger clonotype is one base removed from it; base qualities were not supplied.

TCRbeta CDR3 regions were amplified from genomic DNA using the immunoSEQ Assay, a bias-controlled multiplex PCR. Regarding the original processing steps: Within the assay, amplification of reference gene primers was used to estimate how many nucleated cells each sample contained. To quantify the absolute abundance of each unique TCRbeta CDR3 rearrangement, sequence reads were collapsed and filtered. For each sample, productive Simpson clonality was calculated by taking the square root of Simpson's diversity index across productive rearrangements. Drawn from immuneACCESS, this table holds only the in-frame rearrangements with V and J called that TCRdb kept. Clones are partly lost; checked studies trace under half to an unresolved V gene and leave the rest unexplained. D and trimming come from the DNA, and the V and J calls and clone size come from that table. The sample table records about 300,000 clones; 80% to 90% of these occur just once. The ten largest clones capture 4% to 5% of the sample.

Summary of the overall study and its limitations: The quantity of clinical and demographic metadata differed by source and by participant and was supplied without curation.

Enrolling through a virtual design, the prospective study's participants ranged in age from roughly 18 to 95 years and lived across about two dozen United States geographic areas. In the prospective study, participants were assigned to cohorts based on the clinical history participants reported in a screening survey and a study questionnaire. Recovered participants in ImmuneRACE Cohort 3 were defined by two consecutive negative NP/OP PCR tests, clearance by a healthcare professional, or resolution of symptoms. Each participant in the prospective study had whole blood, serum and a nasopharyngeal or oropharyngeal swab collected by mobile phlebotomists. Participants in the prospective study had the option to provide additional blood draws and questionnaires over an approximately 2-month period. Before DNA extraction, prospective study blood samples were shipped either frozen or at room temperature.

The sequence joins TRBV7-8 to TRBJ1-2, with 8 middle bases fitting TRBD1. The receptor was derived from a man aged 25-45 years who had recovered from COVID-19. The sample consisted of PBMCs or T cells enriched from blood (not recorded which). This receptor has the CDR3 CASSRGQVINYGYTF. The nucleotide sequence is TGTGCCAGCAGCCGGGGACAGGTGATTAACTATGGCTACACCTTC.